The subject of this entry is one T cell receptor (beta chain). What it binds is unknown. The PCR had 60 Vbeta and 13 Jbeta primers. Sequencing used immunoSEQ multiplex PCR; TCRdb keeps in-frame clones, though not all of them. The sample has under 150,000 clones, roughly 80% seen once. The data derive from a study of cytomegalovirus exposure and HLA in healthy donors. Background on the study: Of all 400 or so donors who were genotyped, under 90% belonged to the Caucasian-associated ancestry cluster. Study conclusions and caveats: Presence/absence analyses assumed roughly uniform sequencing depth across donors, which may not hold. Exclusion applied to some V segments, including TRBV6-2 and TRBV6-3, as they were indistinguishable. In a later analysis, donors in an Asian-associated ancestry cluster reportedly had fewer N-insertions in productive TCRs than the cohort mean.

Germline V gene lookup returns CDR1 GTSNPN and CDR2 SVGIG (reference sequence). V was clipped by 1 base and J by 0 bases, with 16 bases between them. The CDR3 is made up of 17 amino acids. The rearrangement links TRBV30 to TRBJ2-1; possibly TRBD2 for D (6 bases). Specimen: PBMCs. The TCR was taken from a boy younger than 18 in good health and CMV-seronegative. This CDR3 is CAWSALGERVSYNEQFF. In DNA form, the CDR3 reads TGTGCCTGGAGTGCCCTTGGCGAGCGGGTCTCCTACAATGAGCAGTTCTTC.